A single T cell receptor (beta chain) is shown here with its context. Antigen: not known. The authors amplified TCR beta CDR3 regions from RNA transcripts. The first round was an RT-PCR with HTBI primers, and the second round was a multiplex PCR. TCRdb reprocessed the multiplex PCR reads via MiXCR and lists one record per CDR3 protein. Seen here are 200,000 to 250,000 distinct CDR3 sequences, 25% to 30% observed once, and the top ten hold 8.5% to 9.5%. J lost 5 bases, V lost 0 bases, and 8 bases had no gene match. The germline gives CDR1 LNHNV, CDR2 YYDKDF (reference sequence). The CDR3 runs 16 residues. The sample belongs to a study of Graves' ophthalmopathy and Graves' hyperthyroidism. Broader study findings: A majority of expanded thyroid clonotypes exceeding 0.001 frequency were likewise present in blood.

Ophthalmopathy in the donors was of moderate-to-severe activity, with CAS ≥3, NOSPECS ≥4 and duration under 3 months. The source material was peripheral blood. This clonotype was obtained from a man over 45 with Graves' ophthalmopathy. This chain connects TRBV15 to TRBJ1-1; 8 bases fit TRBD1. The CDR3 is CATSRDRGRVRTEAFF. The CDR3 DNA reads as TGTGCCACCAGCAGAGACAGGGGGCGGGTCCGAACTGAAGCTTTCTTT. The full variable domain, its missing parts supplied by reference TRBV15 and TRBJ1-1, is DAMVIQNPRYQVTQFGKPVTLSCSQTLNHNVMYWYQQKSSQAPKLLFHYYDKDFNNEADTPDNFQSRRPNTSFCFLDIRSPGLGDTAMYLCATSRDRGRVRTEAFFGQGTRLTVV.